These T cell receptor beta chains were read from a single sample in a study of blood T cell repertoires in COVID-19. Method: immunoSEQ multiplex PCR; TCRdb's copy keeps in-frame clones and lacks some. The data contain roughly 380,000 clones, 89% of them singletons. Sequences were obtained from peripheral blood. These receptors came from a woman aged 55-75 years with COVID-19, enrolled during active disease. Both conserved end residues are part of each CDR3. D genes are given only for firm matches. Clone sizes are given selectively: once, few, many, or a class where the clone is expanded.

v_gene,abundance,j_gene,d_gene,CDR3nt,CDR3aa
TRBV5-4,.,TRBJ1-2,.,TGTGCCAGCAGCTTGAGCACAGCCCCCCTCTATGGCTACACCTTC,CASSLSTAPLYGYTF
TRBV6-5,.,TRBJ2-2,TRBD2,TGTGCCAGCACTCGGACTAGCCGCACCGGGGAGCTGTTTTTT,CASTRTSRTGELFF
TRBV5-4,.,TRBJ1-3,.,TGTGCCAGCAGCTCTACCTTAACGAGCTCTGGAAACACCATATATTTT,CASSSTLTSSGNTIYF
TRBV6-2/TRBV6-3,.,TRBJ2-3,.,TGTGCCAGCAGTTCCATCGGAGAGGGCACAGATACGCAGTATTTT,CASSSIGEGTDTQYF
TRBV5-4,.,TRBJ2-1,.,TGTGCCAGCAGCTCCGCCGGGACTCAATACAATGAGCAGTTCTTC,CASSSAGTQYNEQFF
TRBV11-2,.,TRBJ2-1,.,TGTGCCAGCAGCTTACTCGTGGGGCCGGTCTTC,CASSLLVGPVF
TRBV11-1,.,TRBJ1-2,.,TGTGCCAGCAGCCTCGGTATTAATGGCTACACCTTC,CASSLGINGYTF
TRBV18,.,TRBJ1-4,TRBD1,TGTGCCAGCTCACCGACAGGGCCCGAAAAACTGTTTTTT,CASSPTGPEKLFF
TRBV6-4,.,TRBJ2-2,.,TGTGCCAGCAGCCGAGAATCGGACACCGGGGAGCTGTTTTTT,CASSRESDTGELFF
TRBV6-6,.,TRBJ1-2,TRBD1,TGTGCCAGCAGTTACGACAGGGGTGCGGGGGGCTACACCTTC,CASSYDRGAGGYTF
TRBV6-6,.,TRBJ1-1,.,TGTGCCAGCAGAATAAACACTGAAGCTTTCTTT,CASRINTEAFF
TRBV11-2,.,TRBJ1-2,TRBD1,TGTGCCAGCAGCTTAGGAGGGACAGGCCAGGGCTACACCTTC,CASSLGGTGQGYTF
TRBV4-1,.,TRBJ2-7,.,TGCGCCAGCAGCTTCCGGACAGAACAGAGCTCCTACGAGCAGTACTTC,CASSFRTEQSSYEQYF
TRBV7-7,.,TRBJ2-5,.,TGTGCTAGCAGCTTCATCGGGTCAGGGGTAGAGACCCAGTACTTC,CASSFIGSGVETQYF
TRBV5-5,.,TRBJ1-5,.,TGTGCCAGCAGCCCGGGACAAGGCAATCAGCCCCAGCATTTT,CASSPGQGNQPQHF
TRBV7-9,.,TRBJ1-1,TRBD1,TGTGCCAGCAGCTTGGGACAGGGTTTAGAAGCTTTCTTT,CASSLGQGLEAFF
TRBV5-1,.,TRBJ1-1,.,TGCGCCAGCAGCTTGGCGGGGTTGGAACTCAATGAAGCTTTCTTT,CASSLAGLELNEAFF
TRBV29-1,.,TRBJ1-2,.,TGCAGCGTTGAAAGCGGGACCACCTATGGCTACACCTTC,CSVESGTTYGYTF
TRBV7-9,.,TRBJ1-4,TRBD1,TGTGCCAGCAGCTTAGGACAGGGTCGGGAAAAACTGTTTTTT,CASSLGQGREKLFF
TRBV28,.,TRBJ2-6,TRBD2,TGTGCCAGCAGTTCCAACCCGGGGGGGTTGATGAGCTGGGCCAACGTCCTGACTTTC,CASSSNPGGLMSWANVLTF
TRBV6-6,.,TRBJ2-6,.,TGTGCCAGCAGCGCCCTCCGGGCTGGGGCCAACGTCCTGACTTTC,CASSALRAGANVLTF
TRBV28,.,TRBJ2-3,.,TGTGCCAGCAGCCTGGCGGGGGATACGCAGTATTTT,CASSLAGDTQYF
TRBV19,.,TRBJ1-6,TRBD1,TGTGCCAGTAGCCGAAGAACAGGGGGCGAGAATTCACCCCTCCACTTT,CASSRRTGGENSPLHF
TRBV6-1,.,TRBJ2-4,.,TGTGCCAGCAGTGACAGTCCGGTGAGGAACATTCAGTACTTC,CASSDSPVRNIQYF
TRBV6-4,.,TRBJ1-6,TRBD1,TGTGCCAGCAGGAGAACAGGGGACTCCTATAATTCACCCCTCCACTTT,CASRRTGDSYNSPLHF
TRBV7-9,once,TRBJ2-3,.,TGTGCCAGCAGCTTCCCGGTGGGCACAGATACGCAGTATTTT,CASSFPVGTDTQYF
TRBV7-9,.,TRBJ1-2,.,TGTGCCAGCAGCCAGGGGCGAAACTATGGCTACACCTTC,CASSQGRNYGYTF
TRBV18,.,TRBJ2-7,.,TGTGCCAGCTCACTATCTGCAGGTCTTACGCCGGGGGAGCAGTACTTC,CASSLSAGLTPGEQYF
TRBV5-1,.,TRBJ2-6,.,TGCGCCAGCAGGGGGGGCTCTGGGGCCAACGTCCTGACTTTC,CASRGGSGANVLTF
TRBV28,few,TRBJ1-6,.,TGTGCCAGCAGTTTATGGGGGGGTAGTGGGCCCCTCCACTTT,CASSLWGGSGPLHF
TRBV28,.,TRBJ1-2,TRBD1,TGTGCCACTTTGGCAGGGGGTAGCTATGGCTACACCTTC,CATLAGGSYGYTF
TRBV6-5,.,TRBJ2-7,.,TGTGCCAGCAGCCCAAGATACAACTACGAGCAGTACTTC,CASSPRYNYEQYF
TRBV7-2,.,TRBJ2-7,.,TGTGCCAGCAGCCTCAGGGAAGGGTCCTACGAGCAGTACTTC,CASSLREGSYEQYF
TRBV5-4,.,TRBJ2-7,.,TGTGCCAGCAGCCAGGGAACTAGCAACTCCTACGAGCAGTACTTC,CASSQGTSNSYEQYF
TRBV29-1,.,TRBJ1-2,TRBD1,TGCAGCGTTGAAAGTAGTGGGACAGGGGAATATGGCTACACCTTC,CSVESSGTGEYGYTF
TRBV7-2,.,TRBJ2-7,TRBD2,TGTGCCAGCAGCCGCGGACTAGCGGGGGGGGACTACGAGCAGTACTTC,CASSRGLAGGDYEQYF
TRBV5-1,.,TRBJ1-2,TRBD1,TGCGCCAGCAGCTGGACGGGACAGGGGCCCTATGGCTACACCTTC,CASSWTGQGPYGYTF
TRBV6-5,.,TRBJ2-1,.,TGTGCCAGCAGTTATCTAGGCTCCTACAATGAGCAGTTCTTC,CASSYLGSYNEQFF
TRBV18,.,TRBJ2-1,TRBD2,TGTGCCAGCTCATTCGTTAGCGGGGTCACCTACAATGAGCAGTTCTTC,CASSFVSGVTYNEQFF
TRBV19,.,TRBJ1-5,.,TGTGCCAGTACGAAGGACGGGGGAATATATGGTCAGCCCCAGCATTTT,CASTKDGGIYGQPQHF
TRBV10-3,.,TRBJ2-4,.,TGTGCCATCATGAGGCAGGAAGGAGGCATTCAGTACTTC,CAIMRQEGGIQYF
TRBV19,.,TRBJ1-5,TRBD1,TGTGCCAGTAGTCTACGACAGGGGGCAACTAACAATCAGCCCCAGCATTTT,CASSLRQGATNNQPQHF
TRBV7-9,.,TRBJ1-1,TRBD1,TGTGCCAGCAGCCACGGACAGGGTGGCGCTTTCTTT,CASSHGQGGAFF
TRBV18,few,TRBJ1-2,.,TGTGCCAGCTCACCCCGGCTGGACTATTATGGCTACACCTTC,CASSPRLDYYGYTF
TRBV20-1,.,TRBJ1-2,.,TGCAGTGCTAGTGTAGACTATGGCTACACCTTC,CSASVDYGYTF
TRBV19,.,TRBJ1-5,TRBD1,TGTGCCAGTAGTAGGGACAGGGATCAGCCCCAGCATTTT,CASSRDRDQPQHF
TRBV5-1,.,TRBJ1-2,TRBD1,TGCGCCAGCAGCTTTTCACCTGGACAGGGCTATGGCTACACCTTC,CASSFSPGQGYGYTF
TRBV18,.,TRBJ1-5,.,TGTGCCAGCTCACCAGAATACCCCGGAGGCAATCAGCCCCAGCATTTT,CASSPEYPGGNQPQHF